The next 27 T cell receptor beta chains were all read from a single sample in a study of CD8 T cells in Susac syndrome (dated by TCRdb to about 2019). Library preparation was by the immunoSEQ multiplex PCR assay. RNA was extracted using the RNeasy kit, and roughly 0.5 to 1 ug of the RNA was reverse transcribed with random hexamers. TCRdb reran the public reads through fastp at Q25 and MiXCR, keeping productive beta chains. Each entry is one CDR3 protein sequence, shown with its most common DNA and genes. The sample includes approximately 280,000 distinct CDR3 sequences, with 70% to 90% observed a single time. The biggest ten clones account for over 0.1% of the sample. Sequencing used CD8+ T cells from PBMCs. These receptors were obtained from a human donor with multiple sclerosis.

The chain joins TRBV15 to TRBJ2-2; 9 positions agree with TRBD1. After removal of 6 bases from V and 6 bases from J, the junction contained 11 bases not matched to a gene. The CDR3 consists of 16 residues. Looked up from germline, CDR1 is LNHNV and CDR2 is YYDKDF (reference sequence). This CDR3 is CATRAPGQGLSGELFF. The CDR3 coding sequence is TGTGCCACCAGGGCTCCGGGACAGGGACTTTCCGGGGAGCTGTTTTTT.

This clonotype was picked up one time. The chain carries TRBV4-1 and TRBJ1-1, with 7 bases identical to TRBD1. V was pared by 4 bases and J by 6 bases, with 8 bases of the junction left unmatched. The CDR3 extends over 14 amino acids. Germline CDR1 and CDR2: MGHRA and YSYEKL. The CDR3 sequence is CASSPDRVGAEAFF. The CDR3 nucleotides read TGCGCCAGCAGCCCCGACAGGGTAGGGGCTGAAGCTTTCTTT.

The chain is built from TRBV24-1 and TRBJ2-1, with 8 bases identical to TRBD2. The V gene's germline CDR1 is KGHDR and CDR2 SFDVKD. This CDR3 region has 13 residues. Trimming cost V 7 bases and J 7 bases; bases outside gene matches: 5. CDR3 coding DNA: TGTGCCACCAGCGAGCGGGGGTGGAATGAGCAGTTCTTC. Its translation is CATSERGWNEQFF.

The J gene is TRBJ2-1, the V gene TRBV13; 9 bases match TRBD1. Germline V gene sequence: CDR1 PRHDT, CDR2 FYEKMQ (reference sequence). The CDR3 consists of 14 residues. V shed 7 bases, J shed 4 bases, and the junction held 5 bases outside the gene matches. The CDR3 nucleotides read TGTGCCAGCACCTCCGGGACAGGGTACAATGAGCAGTTCTTC. Amino acid sequence: CASTSGTGYNEQFF.

The CDR3, as DNA: TGTGCCAGCAGCAAGTCCCCGGACTACACGTACGAGCAGTACTTC. Amino acid sequence: CASSKSPDYTYEQYF. This chain uses TRBV7-9 with TRBJ2-7, with D perhaps matching TRBD2 (6 bases). This CDR3 comprises 15 residues. CDR1 is SEHNR and CDR2 is FQNEAQ in the germline V gene (reference sequence). V was trimmed by 5 bases and J by 4 bases, leaving 18 bases between them.

V gene TRBV4-1 combines with J gene TRBJ2-5; the match to TRBD2 covers 7 bases. Germline V lookup: CDR1 MGHRA, CDR2 YSYEKL. V was clipped by 0 bases and J by 2 bases; unmatched bases: 6. The CDR3 is 16 amino acids. CDR3 nucleotides: TGCGCCAGCAGCCAAGAGGGGAGGGCGGGGCAAGAGACCCAGTACTTC. Its translation: CASSQEGRAGQETQYF.

This clonotype showed up just once. Sequence at one end of the junction differs from germline and may be a read error. The chain is built from TRBV9 and TRBJ2-3; D perhaps matches TRBD2 (7 bases). From germline, CDR1 is SGDLS and CDR2 YYNGEE. The CDR3 has 16 residues. CDR3 loop: CARSGEGGEGTDTQYF. The CDR3 bases are TGTGCCCGCAGCGGGGAGGGGGGAGAGGGTACAGATACGCAGTATTTT.

The genes are TRBV6-5 and TRBJ1-2; TRBD1 is a possible D gene (5 bases). Per the germline V gene, CDR1 is MNHEY and CDR2 is SVGAGI. This CDR3 region has 19 residues. V lost 1 base and J lost 0, with 21 bases in between. The CDR3 protein is CASSYYLQSETEANYGYTF. CDR3 DNA: TGTGCCAGCAGTTACTACCTTCAATCGGAGACAGAAGCTAACTATGGCTACACCTTC.

This CDR3 reads CASGLADSYEQYF. CDR3 coding DNA: TGTGCCAGCGGACTAGCGGACTCCTACGAGCAGTACTTC. The chain recombines TRBV12-3 or TRBV12-4 with TRBJ2-7; 10 bases align to TRBD2. V gave up 8 bases and J gave up 0 bases; unmatched junction bases: 1. CDR3 length: 13 residues.

The chain recombines TRBV20-1 with TRBJ2-4; maybe TRBD2 (5 bases). Per germline, CDR1 DFQATT and CDR2 SNEGSKA (reference sequence). Trimming stripped 2 bases from V and 0 bases from J, with 11 bases between. The CDR3 has 15 residues. CDR3 coding DNA: TGCAGTGCTAGAATGACTACTATAGCCAAAAACATTCAGTACTTC. This codes for CSARMTTIAKNIQYF.

The rearrangement links TRBV5-1 to TRBJ2-1; no reliable D call. Between the trimmed V and J ends, which lost 0 bases and 0 bases, there was a span of 10 bases. Germline lookup yields CDR1 SGHRS and CDR2 YFSETQ. This CDR3 comprises 16 residues. The CDR3 DNA sequence: TGCGCCAGCAGCTTGGAGGCACTCAGCTCCTACAATGAGCAGTTCTTC. Translation gives CASSLEALSSYNEQFF.

The V and J genes are TRBV20-1 and TRBJ1-1; D is unclear. V shed 0 bases and J shed 0 bases, with 11 bases lying between them. The CDR3 contains 15 residues. Per the germline V gene, CDR1 is DFQATT and CDR2 is SNEGSKA (reference sequence). This CDR3 is CSARDLVAMNTEAFF. CDR3 bases: TGCAGTGCTAGAGACCTTGTGGCTATGAACACTGAAGCTTTCTTT.

The genes are TRBV28 and TRBJ2-1; D gene unclear. CDR1 and CDR2 from the germline V gene are MDHEN and SYDVKM. The V gene lost 2 bases and the J gene lost 7 bases, with 15 bases spanning the gap. The CDR3 loop spans 15 amino acids. The CDR3, as DNA: TGTGCCAGCAGTTTACAGCTATCGGTAATAAATGAGCAGTTCTTC. Translated: CASSLQLSVINEQFF. Supplemented by reference TRBV28 and TRBJ2-1, the full variable domain reads DVKVTQSSRYLVKRTGEKVFLECVQDMDHENMFWYRQDPGLGLRLIYFSYDVKMKEKGDIPEGYSVSREKKERFSLILESASTNQTSMYLCASSLQLSVINEQFFGPGTRLTVL.

J is TRBJ2-5 and V is TRBV6-2 or TRBV6-3; tentative D call: TRBD1 (5 bases). With 4 bases removed from V and 6 bases from J, the gap between germline ends came to 18 bases. CDR1 and CDR2 from the germline V gene are MNHEY and SVGEGT. The CDR3 has 15 residues. The CDR3 nucleotides are TGTGCCAGCAGTTTAAGGGCAGGGTCGATGCAGACCCAGTACTTC. It yields the protein CASSLRAGSMQTQYF.

The chain carries TRBV4-2 and TRBJ2-3; 15 bases are shared with TRBD2. Unmatched junction bases numbered 16, after V lost 3 bases and J lost 0 bases. Germline CDR1 and CDR2: LGHNA and YNFKEQ. The CDR3 extends over 22 amino acids. The CDR3 DNA is TGTGCCAGCAGCCATGAATATGGCCTAGTGGGGACTAGCGGGAGGAGCACAGATACGCAGTATTTT. Residues: CASSHEYGLVGTSGRSTDTQYF.

This chain links TRBV19 with TRBJ2-1; 8 nucleotides align to TRBD1. The CDR3 totals 14 residues. Per the germline V gene, CDR1 is LNHDA and CDR2 is SQIVND (reference sequence). Trimming cost V 8 bases and J 1 base; bases outside gene matches: 4. The CDR3 DNA reads TGTGCCAGTTGGGACAGGAGGTCCTACAATGAGCAGTTCTTC. Amino acid sequence: CASWDRRSYNEQFF. Supplemented by reference TRBV19 and TRBJ2-1, the full variable domain reads DGGITQSPKYLFRKEGQNVTLSCEQNLNHDAMYWYRQDPGQGLRLIYYSQIVNDFQKGDIAEGYSVSREKKESFPLTVTSAQKNPTAFYLCASWDRRSYNEQFFGPGTRLTVL.

The CDR3 DNA reads TGTGCCAGCAGCCCCACGACAGGGACAAGGGATGGCTACACCTTC. Protein product: CASSPTTGTRDGYTF. The V call is TRBV7-9, the J call TRBJ1-2; 7 bases match TRBD1. CDR3 size: 15 residues. Trimming at V came to 5 bases and at J to 6 bases, leaving 12 bases not matched to a gene. Germline CDR1 SEHNR, CDR2 FQNEAQ (reference sequence).

The chain uses TRBV5-6 and TRBJ2-5, with a possible D match to TRBD1 (6 bases). Germline V gene sequence: CDR1 SGHDT, CDR2 YYEEEE. There are 18 residues in the CDR3. The ends were cut back, 0 bases at V and 1 base at J, with 19 bases in the middle. The CDR3 reads CASSLGTGPHVIQETQYF. For the CDR3, the DNA is TGTGCCAGCAGCTTGGGAACAGGGCCCCATGTGATCCAAGAGACCCAGTACTTC.

V gene TRBV6-5 combines with J gene TRBJ2-7; 12 bases map to TRBD2. Germline-derived CDR1 and CDR2 are MNHEY and SVGAGI. The CDR3 extends over 17 amino acids. V lost 2 bases, J lost 5 bases, and 10 bases stayed unmatched. CDR3 nucleotides: TGTGCCAGCAGTTACGGTCTAGCGGGAGGGACCAGGGACGAGCAGTACTTC. The encoded protein is CASSYGLAGGTRDEQYF.

DNA of the CDR3: TGTGCCAGCAGCTTGTGGGGGGCAGACACAGATACGCAGTATTTT. This translates into CASSLWGADTDTQYF. V and J are TRBV5-5 and TRBJ2-3; D may match TRBD1 or TRBD2 (6 bases each). V lost 1 base and J lost 2, with 11 bases in between. Looked up from germline, CDR1 is SGHKS and CDR2 is YYEKEE (reference sequence). The CDR3 sequence is 15 residues long.

The J gene is TRBJ1-4, the V gene TRBV27; 8 bases agree with TRBD1. The CDR3 extends over 16 amino acids. J was trimmed by 4 bases and V by 3 bases; bases with no gene match: 7. CDR1 is MNHEY and CDR2 is SMNVEV in the germline V gene (reference sequence). The chain's CDR3 is CASSLGRTGSNEKLFF. The CDR3 DNA reads as TGTGCCAGCAGTTTGGGACGGACAGGGAGTAATGAAAAACTGTTTTTT.

The J gene is TRBJ1-1, the V gene TRBV20-1; maybe TRBD1 (5 bases). With 0 bases removed from V and 2 bases from J, the gap between germline ends came to 13 bases. The CDR3 spans 15 residues. Germline-derived CDR1 and CDR2 are DFQATT and SNEGSKA (reference sequence). The CDR3, as DNA: TGCAGTGCTAGAGATGCTGGGGCGAGAAACACTGAAGCTTTCTTT. Encoded protein: CSARDAGARNTEAFF.

The V gene is TRBV7-2, the J gene TRBJ2-3; the match to TRBD2 covers 11 bases. The germline CDR1 and CDR2 sequences are SGHTA and FQGNSA. This CDR3 contains 18 residues. Losses at the gene ends were 2 bases for V and 5 bases for J; bases not matched to a gene: 12. The CDR3 DNA sequence: TGTGCCAGCAGCTTACGTAGCGGGAGGGGAATAAGGGTAGATACGCAGTATTTT. Its protein is CASSLRSGRGIRVDTQYF.

This chain connects TRBV25-1 to TRBJ2-1; D possibly corresponds to TRBD2 (6 bases). Germline CDR1 MGHDK, CDR2 SYGVNS. Trimming took off 1 base at V and 8 bases at J, with 21 bases between the two ends. The CDR3 has 17 residues. The CDR3 region is CASSESDSMEGHDEQFF. As DNA, the CDR3 is TGTGCCAGCAGTGAATCGGACTCCATGGAGGGGCACGATGAGCAGTTCTTC.

Worth noting for this clonotype: The junction shows a germline mismatch at one end, possibly a read error. This chain links TRBV24-1 with TRBJ2-1, with 7 bases aligning to TRBD2. The CDR3 spans 13 residues. The germline gives CDR1 KGHDR, CDR2 SFDVKD. The CDR3 reads CATAGLADNEQFF. CDR3 DNA sequence: TGCGCCACCGCCGGGCTAGCGGACAATGAGCAGTTCTTC.

The chain recombines TRBV10-1 with TRBJ2-7, with 8 nucleotides matching TRBD1. There are 14 residues in the CDR3. V gave up 3 bases and J gave up 6 bases; unmatched junction bases: 7. CDR1 WNHNN and CDR2 SYGVQD come from the germline V gene (reference sequence). The CDR3, as DNA: TGCGCCAGCAGTGATACTGGCAGGGGGCTCGAGCAGTACTTC. Translation: CASSDTGRGLEQYF.

The chain links TRBV7-3 to TRBJ2-1, with TRBD1 matching 7 bases. The junction had 10 bases not matched to a gene; V was cut back by 3 bases and J by 5 bases. The CDR3 is 16 amino acids. The germline V gene has CDR1 SGHTA and CDR2 FQGTGA. CDR3 in amino acids: CASSFYTGEGDNEQFF. The DNA of the CDR3 is TGTGCCAGCAGCTTCTACACAGGGGAAGGAGACAATGAGCAGTTCTTC.